Given below is one T cell receptor beta chain in context. This entry comes from a study of blood T cell repertoires in COVID-19. Clones were read by immunoSEQ multiplex PCR, and TCRdb kept only the in-frame ones, dropping some. The sample gives around 300,000 clones, roughly 88% of which show up once; 3% is in the top ten. V was clipped by 3 bases and J by 7 bases; unmatched bases: 8. The CDR3 has 15 amino acids. CDR1 and CDR2 from the germline V gene are KGHSH and LQKENI. The sample was peripheral blood. The TCR was taken from a woman aged 30 to 39 with active or convalescent COVID-19. The chain couples TRBV18 to TRBJ2-3, with 9 bases identical to TRBD2. The CDR3 loop is CASSPRRGGMNTQYF. DNA of the CDR3: TGTGCCAGCTCACCGAGGCGGGGGGGCATGAATACGCAGTATTTT.